Each of the 25 T cell receptor beta chains below was sequenced from the same sample in a study of T cell repertoires in cytomegalovirus infection. Using its own MiXCR run on the reads, TCRdb lists one record per CDR3 protein. The table records approximately 250,000 distinct CDR3 sequences, 9% to 15% of them present only once. Source material: PBMCs. The receptor set was obtained from a human donor in good health (CMV status not recorded). Some clones in this sample may be carry-over from other donors' samples.

This clonotype occurred many times. The chain joins TRBV7-6 to TRBJ1-5; D might be TRBD1 (6 bases). Trimming cost V 5 bases and J 4 bases, with 9 bases left between them. Germline loops: CDR1 SGHVS, CDR2 FNYEAQ. CDR3 length equals 13 residues. The CDR3 DNA reads as TGTGCCAGCAGCGTCACAGGGAATCAGCCCCAGCATTTT. Translating gives CASSVTGNQPQHF.

This clonotype has a count of ten or more. J is TRBJ1-1 and V is TRBV7-2; D uncertain. The CDR3 covers 16 residues. Germline loops: CDR1 SGHTA, CDR2 FQGNSA. V was shortened by 2 bases and J by 1 base, with 14 bases between the two germline ends. The CDR3 region is CASSLFVWAENTEAFF. In nucleotides, the CDR3 is TGTGCCAGCAGCTTATTCGTATGGGCAGAGAACACTGAAGCTTTCTTT.

This clonotype occurred many times. The V gene is TRBV7-2, the J gene TRBJ1-5, with TRBD1 matching over 8 bases. CDR3 length: 15 residues. Germline assignment: CDR1 SGHTA and CDR2 FQGNSA. After removal of 2 bases from V and 14 bases from J, the junction contained 14 bases not matched to a gene. CDR3: CASSLNSPRDRTKHF. CDR3 coding DNA: TGTGCCAGCAGCTTAAACTCGCCCCGGGACAGGACTAAGCATTTT. Full variable domain (outside the CDR3, taken from reference TRBV7-2 and TRBJ1-5): GAGVSQSPSNKVTEKGKDVELRCDPISGHTALYWYRQSLGQGLEFLIYFQGNSAPDKSGLPSDRFSAERTGGSVSTLTIQRTQQEDSAVYLCASSLNSPRDRTKHFGDGTRLSIL.

In this sample, this clonotype turned up many times. The rearrangement uses TRBV5-1 and TRBJ2-2; D is unresolved. Germline V gene lookup returns CDR1 SGHRS and CDR2 YFSETQ. The CDR3 covers 16 residues. Trimming removed 1 base from V and 5 bases from J, with 15 bases in between. The CDR3 reads CASSLILDPRTGELFF. The CDR3 DNA sequence: TGCGCCAGCAGCTTGATTTTGGACCCCCGGACCGGGGAGCTGTTTTTT.

This clonotype was recorded a few times. The chain is built from TRBV5-1 and TRBJ2-5, with 16 bases that match TRBD2. Germline V gene data show CDR1 as SGHRS and CDR2 as YFSETQ. V lost 3 bases, J lost 2 bases, and 7 bases stayed unmatched. The CDR3 sequence is 18 residues long. CDR3 nucleotide sequence: TGCGCCAGCAGCTCGGGACTAGCGGGAGGGCCGTTACAAGAGACCCAGTACTTC. Its protein is CASSSGLAGGPLQETQYF.

CDR3 DNA: TGTGCCAGCAGGCGCCGGGACAGGTATCAGCCCCAGCATTTT. Translated, it gives CASRRRDRYQPQHF. The chain has TRBV6-2 or TRBV6-3 and TRBJ1-5; 8 nucleotides line up with TRBD1. Germline CDR1 is MNHEY and CDR2 is SVGEGT. Trimming removed 6 bases from V and 5 bases from J; junction bases left unmatched: 6. The CDR3 consists of 14 residues.

The chain couples TRBV19 to TRBJ1-2; D not resolved. Trimming cost V 6 bases and J 8 bases, with 28 bases left between them. Germline V gene sequence: CDR1 LNHDA, CDR2 SQIVND (reference sequence). This CDR3 comprises 17 residues. The CDR3 sequence: CASRTDGADSRRRGYTF. DNA of the CDR3: TGTGCCAGTAGAACGGACGGCGCTGACTCCCGTCGGCGAGGCTACACCTTC.

This clonotype was counted many times. The V call is TRBV6-1, the J call TRBJ1-4; tentative D call: TRBD1 (5 bases). The CDR3 spans 16 residues. V was clipped by 6 bases and J by 12 bases, with 26 bases between them. Germline V CDR1 and CDR2: MNHNS, SASEGT. Here the CDR3 DNA reads TGTGCCAGCAGCGCCTCGTGGGGCTCGCCTAGGGAGGAACTGTTTTTT. Translating gives CASSASWGSPREELFF.

This clonotype has ten or more counts. The J gene is TRBJ1-1, the V gene TRBV4-3; D gene uncertain. This CDR3 has 14 amino acids. Germline loops: CDR1 LGHNA, CDR2 YSLEER. V lost 2 bases to trimming and J lost 1 base, with 8 bases between them. CDR3 nucleotides: TGCGCCAGCAGCCAAAGTTGGCAGAACACTGAAGCTTTCTTT. Translated, it gives CASSQSWQNTEAFF.

Many counts were recorded for this clonotype. The chain uses TRBV7-2 and TRBJ1-1, with D uncertain. CDR3 size: 14 residues. V was shortened by 5 bases and J by 0 bases, with 10 bases between the two germline ends. Germline values: CDR1 SGHTA, CDR2 FQGNSA. CDR3 loop: CASSPGPVNTEAFF. In DNA, the CDR3 is TGTGCCAGCAGCCCCGGGCCAGTGAACACTGAAGCTTTCTTT.

This clonotype has a count of ten or more. V usage is TRBV19 and J usage is TRBJ2-5; 8 bases agree with TRBD2. CDR1 and CDR2 (germline): LNHDA, SQIVND (reference sequence). This CDR3 spans 16 amino acids. V trimming: 2 bases; J trimming: 0 bases; junction bases outside the gene matches: 5. The CDR3 nucleotides are TGTGCCAGTAGTATAAATACCGGGGGGGACCAAGAGACCCAGTACTTC. This codes for CASSINTGGDQETQYF.

This clonotype has only a few counts. The rearrangement joins TRBV18 to TRBJ2-2; D ambiguous. Germline CDR1 and CDR2: KGHSH and LQKENI. The CDR3 length is 16 residues. V was shortened by 2 bases and J by 1 base, with 11 bases between the two germline ends. CDR3 region: CASSPFSAGNTGELFF. CDR3 nucleotide sequence: TGTGCCAGCTCACCATTTTCAGCCGGGAACACCGGGGAGCTGTTTTTT.

This clonotype was picked up many times. The V gene is TRBV6-1, the J gene TRBJ2-7; D remains unclear. Looked up from germline, CDR1 is MNHNS and CDR2 is SASEGT. This CDR3 region has 16 residues. The V gene lost 0 bases and the J gene lost 5 bases, with 17 bases spanning the gap. CDR3 DNA sequence: TGTGCCAGCAGTGAAGCGCGCCCCGGTCTGAGAGACGAGCAGTACTTC. It encodes CASSEARPGLRDEQYF.

This clonotype was seen a few times. The chain links TRBV15 to TRBJ2-6, with 7 bases identical to TRBD1. The germline CDR1 and CDR2 sequences are LNHNV and YYDKDF (reference sequence). CDR3 length equals 19 residues. V was pared by 5 bases and J by 0 bases, with 13 bases of the junction left unmatched. The CDR3 DNA sequence: TGTGCCACCAGCCTCTTCCGGGACAGTGTAGGCTCTGGGGCCAACGTCCTGACTTTC. Protein product: CATSLFRDSVGSGANVLTF.

This chain joins TRBV20-1 and TRBJ2-4; possibly TRBD1 for D (6 bases). The V and J ends lost 4 bases and 0 bases respectively, with 13 bases between them. The CDR3 is made up of 15 amino acids. Germline V gives CDR1 DFQATT, CDR2 SNEGSKA (reference sequence). The CDR3: CSATPGHQAKNIQYF. The CDR3 nucleotides are TGCAGTGCTACTCCGGGACACCAAGCCAAAAACATTCAGTACTTC.

This clonotype was detected many times. The chain uses TRBV7-2 and TRBJ1-3; a possible D gene is TRBD1 (5 bases). This CDR3 comprises 14 residues. Germline CDR1 SGHTA, CDR2 FQGNSA. Trimming pared 5 bases from V and 4 bases from J, leaving 12 bases between. CDR3 residues: CASSPPGWGNTIYF. In DNA, the CDR3 is TGTGCCAGCAGCCCACCAGGGTGGGGAAACACCATATATTTT.

The chain has TRBV15 and TRBJ2-1, with D possibly TRBD1 on 7 matching bases. V lost 0 bases and J 5 bases, leaving 14 bases between the germline ends. Germline loops: CDR1 LNHNV, CDR2 YYDKDF (reference sequence). The CDR3 is made up of 16 amino acids. CDR3 nucleotides: TGTGCCACCAGCAGAGATTCGCAGGGGGGTAACAATGAGCAGTTCTTC. Translating gives CATSRDSQGGNNEQFF.

This clonotype was counted many times. V and J are TRBV10-2 and TRBJ2-1, with D uncertain. The CDR3 is 11 amino acids. The V and J ends lost 6 bases and 10 bases respectively, with 10 bases between them. Germline V gives CDR1 WSHSY, CDR2 SAAADI. The CDR3 DNA follows: TGCGCCAGCAGAAGTCCAACGGAGCAGTTCTTC. It yields the protein CASRSPTEQFF.

This clonotype came up many times. The chain links TRBV10-3 to TRBJ1-1, with D perhaps matching TRBD1 (5 bases). Germline V gene sequence: CDR1 ENHRY, CDR2 SYGVKD. V was trimmed by 10 bases and J by 5 bases, leaving 17 bases between them. This CDR3 region has 13 residues. The CDR3 region is CATFGREGTEAFF. CDR3 bases: TGTGCCACCTTCGGACGGGAGGGGACTGAAGCTTTCTTT.

Many counts were recorded for this clonotype. The chain carries TRBV11-3 and TRBJ2-1, with 14 nucleotides matching TRBD2. Trimming at V came to 4 bases and at J to 0 bases, leaving 8 bases not matched to a gene. This CDR3 spans 19 amino acids. The germline V gene has CDR1 SGHNT and CDR2 YENEEA. The CDR3 here is CASSSRRLAGGSSYNEQFF. The CDR3, as DNA: TGTGCCAGCAGCTCCCGACGACTAGCGGGGGGGAGCTCCTACAATGAGCAGTTCTTC. The variable domain in full, completed from reference TRBV11-3 and TRBJ2-1, reads EAGVVQSPRYKIIEKKQPVAFWCNPISGHNTLYWYLQNLGQGPELLIRYENEEAVDDSQLPKDRFSAERLKGVDSTLKIQPAELGDSAVYLCASSSRRLAGGSSYNEQFFGPGTRLTVL.

The V and J genes are TRBV12-3 or TRBV12-4 and TRBJ2-2; D is unresolved. The ends were cut back, 5 bases at V and 4 bases at J, with 8 bases in the middle. This CDR3 has 13 residues. In DNA form, the CDR3 reads TGTGCCAGCAGTCCTGCCGGCACCGGGGAGCTGTTTTTT. Residues: CASSPAGTGELFF.

This clonotype turned up a few times. J is TRBJ2-3 and V is TRBV4-3; TRBD2 agrees at 7 bases. The CDR3 covers 17 residues. V shed 1 base and J 5 bases; nucleotides not matched to a gene: 12. The germline V gene encodes CDR1 LGHNA and CDR2 YSLEER. CDR3 loop: CASSQVVTGGRGDTQYF. In DNA form, the CDR3 reads TGCGCCAGCAGCCAAGTTGTGACGGGAGGCCGAGGAGATACGCAGTATTTT.

This clonotype was seen only a few times. The chain has TRBV20-1 and TRBJ2-7; 9 bases are shared with TRBD1. The CDR3 has 14 residues. V dropped 3 bases and J dropped 3; count of bases not matched to a gene: 6. Germline lookup yields CDR1 DFQATT and CDR2 SNEGSKA (reference sequence). The CDR3 region is CSASSPGQGYEQYF. The CDR3 coding sequence is TGCAGTGCTAGCTCACCGGGACAGGGCTACGAGCAGTACTTC.

The V call is TRBV6-6, the J call TRBJ2-5, with D tentatively TRBD1 (5 bases). The CDR3 is 15 amino acids. CDR1 and CDR2 from the germline V gene are MNHNY and SVGAGI (reference sequence). Trimming took off 6 bases at V and 5 bases at J, with 19 bases between the two ends. CDR3 loop: CASRPLQGSKETQYF. The CDR3 DNA is TGTGCCAGCAGACCTCTTCAGGGCTCGAAGGAGACCCAGTACTTC.

This clonotype was counted only a few times. CDR3 sequence reads: CASSPGGRYNEQFF. DNA for the CDR3: TGTGCCAGCTCACCGGGCGGGAGATACAATGAGCAGTTCTTC. V usage is TRBV18 and J usage is TRBJ2-1; 7 bases are a match to TRBD2. After removal of 3 bases from V and 4 bases from J, the junction contained 3 bases not matched to a gene. The CDR3 length is 14 residues. Germline CDR1 reads KGHSH; CDR2 reads LQKENI.